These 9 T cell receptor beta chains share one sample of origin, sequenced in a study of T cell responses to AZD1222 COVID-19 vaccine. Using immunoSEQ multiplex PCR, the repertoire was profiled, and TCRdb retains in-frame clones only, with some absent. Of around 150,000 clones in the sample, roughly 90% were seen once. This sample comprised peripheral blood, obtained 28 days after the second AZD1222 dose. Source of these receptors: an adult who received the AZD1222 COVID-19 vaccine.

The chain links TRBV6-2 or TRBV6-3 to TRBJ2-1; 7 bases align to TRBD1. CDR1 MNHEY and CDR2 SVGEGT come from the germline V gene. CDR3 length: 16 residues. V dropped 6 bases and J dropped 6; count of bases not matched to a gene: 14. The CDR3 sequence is CASSFFSQGPTNEQFF. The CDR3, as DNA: TGTGCCAGCAGCTTTTTTTCACAGGGGCCCACCAATGAGCAGTTCTTC.

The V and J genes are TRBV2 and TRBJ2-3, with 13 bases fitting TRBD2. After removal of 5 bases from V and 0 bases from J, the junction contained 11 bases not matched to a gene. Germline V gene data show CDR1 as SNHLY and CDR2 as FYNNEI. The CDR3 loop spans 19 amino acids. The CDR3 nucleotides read TGTGCCAGCAGTCCCTTCCTTGGGACTAGCGGGGACAGCACAGATACGCAGTATTTT. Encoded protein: CASSPFLGTSGDSTDTQYF.

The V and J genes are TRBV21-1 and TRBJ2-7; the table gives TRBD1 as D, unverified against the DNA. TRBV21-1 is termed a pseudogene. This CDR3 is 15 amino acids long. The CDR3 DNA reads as TGTGCCAGCAGCGTTGGCAGGGTGGGTTCCTACGAGCAGTACTTC. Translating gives CASSVGRVGSYEQYF.

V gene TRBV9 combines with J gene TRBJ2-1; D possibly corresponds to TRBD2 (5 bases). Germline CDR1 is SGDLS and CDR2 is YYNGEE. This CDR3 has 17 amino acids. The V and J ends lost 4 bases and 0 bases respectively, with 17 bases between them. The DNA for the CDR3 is TGTGCCAGCAGCCCCGGCGACGGAGGTCTCTCCTACAATGAGCAGTTCTTC. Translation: CASSPGDGGLSYNEQFF.

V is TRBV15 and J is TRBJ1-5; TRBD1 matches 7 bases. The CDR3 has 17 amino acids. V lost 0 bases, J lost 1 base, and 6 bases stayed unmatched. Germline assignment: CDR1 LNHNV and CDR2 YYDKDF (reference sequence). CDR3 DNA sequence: TGTGCCACCAGCAGAGATCGAGACAGGGAGAGCAATCAGCCCCAGCATTTT. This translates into CATSRDRDRESNQPQHF.

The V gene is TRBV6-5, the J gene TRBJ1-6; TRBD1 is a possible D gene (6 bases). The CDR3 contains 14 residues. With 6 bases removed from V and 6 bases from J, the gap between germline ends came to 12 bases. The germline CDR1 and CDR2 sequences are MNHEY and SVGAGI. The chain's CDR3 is CASRTDRTNSPLHF. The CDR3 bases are TGTGCCAGCAGGACTGACAGGACTAATTCACCCCTCCACTTT.

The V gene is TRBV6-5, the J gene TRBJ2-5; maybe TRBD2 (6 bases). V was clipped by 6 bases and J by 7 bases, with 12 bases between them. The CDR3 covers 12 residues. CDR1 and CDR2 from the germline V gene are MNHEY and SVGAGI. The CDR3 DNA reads TGTGCCAGCAGCCCGCTGGGGGGGACCCAGTACTTC. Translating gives CASSPLGGTQYF.

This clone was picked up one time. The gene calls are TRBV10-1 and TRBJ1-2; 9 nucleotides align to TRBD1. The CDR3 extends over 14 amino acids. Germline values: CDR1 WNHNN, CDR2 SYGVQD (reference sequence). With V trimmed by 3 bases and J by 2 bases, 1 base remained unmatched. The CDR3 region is CASSDGTGNYGYTF. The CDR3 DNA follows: TGCGCCAGCAGTGACGGGACAGGGAACTATGGCTACACCTTC.

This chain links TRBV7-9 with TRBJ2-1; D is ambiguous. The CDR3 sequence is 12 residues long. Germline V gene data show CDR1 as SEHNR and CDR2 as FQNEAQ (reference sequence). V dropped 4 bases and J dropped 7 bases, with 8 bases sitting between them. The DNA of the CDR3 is TGTGCCAGCAGCTATACAGAGAATGAGCAGTTCTTC. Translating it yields CASSYTENEQFF.